This TCR beta chain was obtained from a study of TIL therapy for anti-PD-1-resistant metastatic lung cancer (dated by TCRdb to the early 2020s). About the study as a whole: Among the enrolled patients, the median age was about 50 years (range roughly 38-85), and the median tumor PD-L1 proportion score was more than 4.5%. Most of the cohort had lung adenocarcinoma, including a handful of EGFR-mutant tumors and two ALK-rearranged tumors, and half of the patients were either current or former smokers. Across the cohort, whole-exome sequencing showed a median non-synonymous tumor mutation burden of 1.5 mutations per megabase. Clonotypes were tracked across tumor, expanded TIL product and serial blood samples by T cell receptor beta sequencing of tumor and peripheral blood.

Points on this clone: Which antigen it targets is not known. No clone much larger than this one lies a single base away; base qualities are absent.

Sample time point, as interpreted from the label and publication: pre-treatment sample, taken before nivolumab and TIL therapy. Baseline tumor samples were excised metastases, mostly pleural nodules or supraclavicular lymph nodes, from the same resection used to grow TIL. Before any PD-1/PD-L1 blockade was given, tumors were harvested, nivolumab was then administered, and patients who progressed went on to receive lymphodepletion, an infusion of expanded TIL, and IL-2. Between late 2017 and January 2020, a dual-center phase I trial enrolled adults who had stage 4 NSCLC. The samples were drawn from an open-label, single-arm phase I trial testing tumor-infiltrating lymphocyte therapy combined with nivolumab in advanced non-small cell lung cancer. Portions of each resected tumor were snap-frozen in liquid nitrogen and stored at -80 °C. Using laser-capture macrodissection, tumor regions of interest were selected on H&E sections, then pulverized into approximately 16 mg aliquots and extracted using Qiagen Allprep kits.

The trim is 4 bases for V and 6 bases for J, with a gap of 19 bases between the germline ends. The CDR3, cysteine through phenylalanine, is 15 amino acids long. The retained sequence is limited to the CDR3, 45 bases, with the frame set at the first base. CDR1 SGHTA and CDR2 FQGNSA are derived from the germline V gene. Study-wide findings and limitations: Because the cohort was highly selected, with more treatment-naive, never-smoker and oncogene-addicted patients than is typical, generalizability is limited. The study protocol defined all tumor marker inferences as exploratory. TIL culture showed high clonal turnover, with many enriched product clones undetected in the baseline tumor, suggesting clonal contraction rather than faithful expansion. Higher clonality and lower diversity were observed in expanded TIL cultures than in baseline intratumoral T cells (median clonality around 6% vs 30%, p < 0.0001).

Using bias-controlled multiplex PCR with the immunoSEQ v3 hsTCRB kit, the TCR beta CDR3 regions were amplified from genomic DNA. The TCR libraries were sequenced on an Illumina NextSeq 500 to approximately 2 million read pairs for survey level or roughly 4.5-6.5 million read pairs for deep level. The published analysis was carried out like this. V, D and J genes were assigned, non-productive sequences were removed, and clonality was reported by immunoSEQ Analyzer software. Repertoires of infused TIL and blood were compared using productive Simpson clonality and the Morisita overlap index of productive TRB rearrangements. The source is immuneACCESS, and TCRdb retained only in-frame sequences with V and J called. Part of the clones is not carried over; for the studies checked, unresolved V genes explain less than half of this, and the remainder is unexplained. For V, J and clone size, that table is used; D and trimming come from the DNA. The sample contains under 100,000 clones, about two thirds of them found a single time. The top ten clonotypes cover around 9.9% of the sample.

The V and J genes are TRBV7-2 and TRBJ2-7; the D gene is possibly TRBD1, with 6 bases matching. The TCR sequence derives from a person aged 30 to 80 with non-small cell lung cancer. This sample comprised tumor tissue, obtained at baseline. The sequenced DNA: TGTGCCAGCAGCTGGGGGCCTGAGGGAGTCTCCGAGCAGTACTTC. Its amino acids are CASSWGPEGVSEQYF.